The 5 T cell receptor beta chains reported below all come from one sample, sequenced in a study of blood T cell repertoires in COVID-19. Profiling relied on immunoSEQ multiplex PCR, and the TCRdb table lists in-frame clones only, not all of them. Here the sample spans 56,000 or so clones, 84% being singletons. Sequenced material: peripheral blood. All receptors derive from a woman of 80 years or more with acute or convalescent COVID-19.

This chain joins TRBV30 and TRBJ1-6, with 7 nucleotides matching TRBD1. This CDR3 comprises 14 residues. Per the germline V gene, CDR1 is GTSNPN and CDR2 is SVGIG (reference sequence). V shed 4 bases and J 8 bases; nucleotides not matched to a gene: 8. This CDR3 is CAWTGDRVDSPLHF. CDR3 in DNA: TGTGCCTGGACGGGCGACAGGGTAGATTCACCCCTCCACTTT.

The CDR3 sequence: CASSPTGADTQYF. CDR3 sequence (DNA): TGTGCCAGCAGCCCCACAGGGGCAGATACGCAGTATTTT. The rearrangement joins TRBV6-5 to TRBJ2-3; TRBD1 agrees at 7 bases. The CDR3 consists of 13 residues. Germline-derived CDR1 and CDR2 are MNHEY and SVGAGI. V was pared by 6 bases and J by 4 bases, with 4 bases of the junction left unmatched.

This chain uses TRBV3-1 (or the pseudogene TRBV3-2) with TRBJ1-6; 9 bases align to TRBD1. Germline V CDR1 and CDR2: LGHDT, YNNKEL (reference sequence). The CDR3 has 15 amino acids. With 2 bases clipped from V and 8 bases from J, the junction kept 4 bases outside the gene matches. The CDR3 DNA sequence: TGTGCCAGCAGCCAATTGGACAGGGGATATTCACCCCTCCACTTT. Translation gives CASSQLDRGYSPLHF.

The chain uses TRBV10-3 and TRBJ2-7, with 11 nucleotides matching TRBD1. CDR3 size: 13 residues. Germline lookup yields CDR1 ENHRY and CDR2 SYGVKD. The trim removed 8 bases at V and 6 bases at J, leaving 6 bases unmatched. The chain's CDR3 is CAISGDRGGEQYF. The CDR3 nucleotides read TGTGCCATCTCAGGGGACAGGGGGGGCGAGCAGTACTTC.

CDR3 amino acids: CASSLPAGYEQYF. The CDR3 bases are TGTGCCAGCAGTCTTCCGGCAGGCTACGAGCAGTACTTC. The chain carries TRBV6-6 and TRBJ2-7; D gene ambiguous. V gave up 5 bases and J gave up 3 bases, with 11 bases separating them. Germline V gene sequence: CDR1 MNHNY, CDR2 SVGAGI (reference sequence). The CDR3 spans 13 residues.